The clone carrying this TCR beta chain was found many times. The antigen is unknown. Germline CDR1 LGHNA, CDR2 YSLEER. The length of the CDR3 is 16 residues. V lost 0 bases, J lost 5 bases, and 6 bases stayed unmatched. The sample originates from a study of T-cell reconstitution after alpha-beta-depleted transplantation in children. Findings of the study overall: Approximately two months post-transplant, alpha-beta T cells reportedly originated from several hundred expanded graft clones. Elevated TCRbeta diversity at day 60 was traced, in some patients, to surviving recipient T cells and thymic progenitors. Newly produced T cells mostly accounted for T-cell counts and diversity one year post-transplant.

Unique molecular identifiers featured in how the TCRbeta library was prepared. TCRdb recomputed calls from the PCR reads with MiXCR, one row per CDR3 protein. In the table there are roughly 280,000 distinct CDR3 sequences, approximately 10% of which are singletons. This clonotype originated in a male patient between 2 and 10 years old who had a stem cell transplant for chronic granulomatous disease, so the T cells may come from the graft donor. The rearrangement links TRBV4-3 to TRBJ2-3; 9 bases are a match to TRBD2. The specimen comprised peripheral blood, sampled 180 days after TCRalphabeta/CD19-depleted stem cell transplant. The CDR3 region is CASSQEFSGGQDTQYF. CDR3 bases: TGCGCCAGCAGCCAAGAGTTTAGCGGGGGTCAAGATACGCAGTATTTT.